These 24 T cell receptor beta chains originate from one sample sequenced in a study of blood T cell repertoires in COVID-19. Here immunoSEQ multiplex PCR was the method, and the copy in TCRdb shows in-frame clones only, minus some. The sample consists of roughly 260,000 clones, about 87% of them appearing once. Sequenced input: PBMCs or T cells enriched from blood (not recorded which). The receptors were sampled from a woman aged 25 to 45 with acute COVID-19.

This clone showed up just once. V usage is TRBV28 and J usage is TRBJ2-3; the D gene is possibly TRBD1 (5 bases). The V end lost 3 bases, the J end lost 2 bases, and 12 bases lay between the germline ends. The CDR3 totals 15 residues. Germline V gene sequence: CDR1 MDHEN, CDR2 SYDVKM. The DNA of the CDR3 is TGTGCCAGCAGTTTCCTTGGGGCTCACACAGATACGCAGTATTTT. Its translation: CASSFLGAHTDTQYF.

The chain recombines TRBV4-1 with TRBJ2-1; 11 nucleotides align to TRBD2. This CDR3 is built from 18 residues. Trimming removed 0 bases from V and 8 bases from J; junction bases left unmatched: 12. The germline V gene has CDR1 MGHRA and CDR2 YSYEKL. The CDR3 loop is CASSQDLGLAGGRDEQFF. For the CDR3, the DNA is TGCGCCAGCAGCCAAGATCTGGGGCTAGCGGGGGGACGGGATGAGCAGTTCTTC.

This chain uses TRBV6-5 with TRBJ1-3; D is perhaps TRBD1 (6 bases). The CDR3 is 13 residues long. Trimming cost V 6 bases and J 4 bases, with 10 bases left between them. Germline V CDR1 and CDR2: MNHEY, SVGAGI. In DNA form, the CDR3 reads TGTGCCAGCAGAAACACAGGGGGAAACACCATATATTTT. Its translation is CASRNTGGNTIYF.

V usage is TRBV12-3 or TRBV12-4 and J usage is TRBJ1-1; the match to TRBD1 covers 7 bases. V was pared by 6 bases and J by 12 bases, with 13 bases of the junction left unmatched. The CDR3 spans 13 residues. The CDR3 spells CASSRLTGKGSFF. CDR3 DNA sequence: TGTGCCAGCAGCCGATTGACAGGGAAAGGTTCTTTCTTT.

The chain links TRBV19 to TRBJ1-6; TRBD1 agrees at 7 bases. Germline assignment: CDR1 LNHDA and CDR2 SQIVND (reference sequence). V lost 9 bases, J lost 10 bases, and 18 bases stayed unmatched. This CDR3 contains 16 residues. This chain's CDR3 is CASRSSGIGGGSPLHF. The DNA of the CDR3 is TGTGCCAGCCGCAGTAGCGGGATAGGGGGCGGATCACCCCTCCACTTT.

The chain links TRBV12-3 or TRBV12-4 to TRBJ1-2; D is unclear. Trimming cost V 2 bases and J 7 bases, with 8 bases left between them. The CDR3 contains 12 residues. The CDR3 is CASSLSPGGYTF. CDR3 DNA: TGTGCCAGCAGTTTATCCCCGGGTGGCTACACCTTC.

The V gene is TRBV28, the J gene TRBJ2-7; the D gene is possibly TRBD1 (5 bases). Germline V lookup: CDR1 MDHEN, CDR2 SYDVKM. V lost 6 bases, J lost 6 bases, and 9 bases lay in between. The CDR3 is made up of 11 amino acids. CDR3 region: CASSRRGEQYF. CDR3 nucleotides: TGTGCCAGCAGCCGAAGGGGCGAGCAGTACTTC. The complete variable domain, with remaining parts taken from reference TRBV28 and TRBJ2-7, reads DVKVTQSSRYLVKRTGEKVFLECVQDMDHENMFWYRQDPGLGLRLIYFSYDVKMKEKGDIPEGYSVSREKKERFSLILESASTNQTSMYLCASSRRGEQYFGPGTRLTVT.

The V gene is TRBV5-4, the J gene TRBJ2-1; D gene uncertain. Per germline, CDR1 SGHNT and CDR2 YYREEE (reference sequence). V was pared by 3 bases and J by 6 bases, with 4 bases between. The CDR3 loop spans 11 amino acids. The CDR3 sequence: CASSWSNEQFF. CDR3 DNA sequence: TGTGCCAGCAGCTGGAGCAATGAGCAGTTCTTC.

CDR3 DNA sequence: TGCGCCAGCAGCCCAAGTTTCCCCAGGGGATTTGGTAGCAATCAGCCCCAGCATTTT. Encoded protein: CASSPSFPRGFGSNQPQHF. V usage is TRBV4-1 and J usage is TRBJ1-5, with D perhaps TRBD1 (6 bases). The CDR3 is made up of 19 amino acids. The V gene's germline CDR1 is MGHRA and CDR2 YSYEKL. The germline V and J ends were trimmed by 4 bases and 0 bases, with 22 bases remaining between them.

The V call is TRBV18, the J call TRBJ1-5, with D possibly TRBD1 on 5 matching bases. Between the trimmed V and J ends, which lost 9 bases and 7 bases, there was a span of 13 bases. Germline V gene lookup returns CDR1 KGHSH and CDR2 LQKENI. This CDR3 comprises 12 residues. The chain's CDR3 is CASADQGQPQHF. In DNA form, the CDR3 reads TGTGCCAGTGCGGATCAGGGACAGCCCCAGCATTTT. Variable domain in full (rest from reference TRBV18 and TRBJ1-5): NAGVMQNPRHLVRRRGQEARLRCSPMKGHSHVYWYRQLPEEGLKFMVYLQKENIIDESGMPKERFSAEFPKEGPSILRIQQVVRGDSAAYFCASADQGQPQHFGDGTRLSIL.

The chain links TRBV27 to TRBJ1-1; D is uncertain. The V gene lost 6 bases and the J gene lost 4 bases, with 12 bases spanning the gap. Germline V gives CDR1 MNHEY, CDR2 SMNVEV (reference sequence). CDR3 length equals 13 residues. The CDR3 reads CASSSPGITEAFF. DNA for the CDR3: TGTGCCAGCAGCTCGCCGGGGATCACTGAAGCTTTCTTT.

The chain has TRBV19 and TRBJ1-1; 7 bases are shared with TRBD1. The CDR3 loop spans 15 amino acids. Germline V CDR1 and CDR2: LNHDA, SQIVND (reference sequence). The J segment lost 5 bases and the V segment lost 1 base, leaving 7 bases of the junction unmatched. The CDR3, as DNA: TGTGCCAGTAGTATAGGCGGACAGGAGGGGACTGAAGCTTTCTTT. Translating it yields CASSIGGQEGTEAFF.

This chain joins TRBV19 and TRBJ2-7; unclear D gene. The CDR3 is made up of 14 amino acids. Germline CDR1 reads LNHDA; CDR2 reads SQIVND (reference sequence). The V end lost 0 bases, the J end lost 3 bases, and 9 bases lay between the germline ends. Here the CDR3 DNA reads TGTGCCAGTAGTATAGATGGTAGTGGCTACGAGCAGTACTTC. It yields the protein CASSIDGSGYEQYF.

The rearrangement uses TRBV7-6 and TRBJ2-2; 9 bases match TRBD2. The ends lost 4 bases at V and 6 bases at J; junction bases unmatched: 9. This CDR3 has 16 residues. The V gene's germline CDR1 is SGHVS and CDR2 FNYEAQ. CDR3 DNA: TGTGCCAGCAGCTCCCTAGCGGGGAGGTCGGCCGGGGAGCTGTTTTTT. Translated: CASSSLAGRSAGELFF.

V and J are TRBV12-5 and TRBJ1-2, with D tentatively TRBD1 (6 bases). The CDR3 is 16 amino acids. Trimming left V 2 bases short and J 5 bases short, with 18 bases between. The germline CDR1 and CDR2 sequences are LGHNT and FRNRAP. The CDR3 DNA sequence: TGTGCTAGTGGTTTGACGTTCGACAGGATCGGATATGGCTACACCTTC. Encoded protein: CASGLTFDRIGYGYTF.

The V gene is TRBV9, the J gene TRBJ2-2; D is possibly TRBD1 (5 bases). This CDR3 region has 15 residues. Per germline, CDR1 SGDLS and CDR2 YYNGEE. V lost 0 bases and J 4 bases, leaving 10 bases between the germline ends. The CDR3 spells CASSVDHRSTGELFF. CDR3 nucleotides: TGTGCCAGCAGCGTAGATCACAGGAGCACCGGGGAGCTGTTTTTT.

The V and J genes are TRBV2 and TRBJ2-1, with TRBD2 identical over 12 bases. The CDR3 is 13 amino acids. From germline, CDR1 is SNHLY and CDR2 FYNNEI. Trimming cost V 6 bases and J 13 bases; bases outside gene matches: 7. The CDR3 DNA is TGTGCCAGCAGGGGTGGACTAGCGGGGACACAGTTCTTC. This encodes CASRGGLAGTQFF.

The chain is built from TRBV7-8 and TRBJ2-1; 9 nucleotides agree with TRBD1. Trimming removed 4 bases from V and 3 bases from J; junction bases left unmatched: 4. The CDR3 has 15 residues. Germline CDR1 is SGHVS and CDR2 is FQNEAQ. As DNA, the CDR3 is TGTGCCAGCAGCTCCGGGACAGGGAACTACAATGAGCAGTTCTTC. Translated, it gives CASSSGTGNYNEQFF.

CDR3 sequence reads: CASSHLDRDNEQFF. The CDR3 DNA reads as TGTGCCAGCAGCCACCTGGACAGAGACAATGAGCAGTTCTTC. V usage is TRBV7-2 and J usage is TRBJ2-1, with D possibly TRBD1 on 6 matching bases. The length of the CDR3 is 14 residues. V lost 5 bases and J lost 5, with 13 bases in between. Looked up from germline, CDR1 is SGHTA and CDR2 is FQGNSA.

This chain links TRBV4-1 with TRBJ2-1, with 8 positions matching TRBD2. Germline loops: CDR1 MGHRA, CDR2 YSYEKL. V lost 3 bases and J lost 2; bases outside the gene matches: 9. This CDR3 is built from 17 residues. CDR3 bases: TGCGCCAGCAGCCACCCCGGGAGGGATAGGACCTACAATGAGCAGTTCTTC. Translating it yields CASSHPGRDRTYNEQFF.

The J gene is TRBJ2-3, the V gene TRBV18, with 7 bases identical to TRBD2. The ends lost 3 bases at V and 3 bases at J; junction bases unmatched: 3. The CDR3 runs to 14 residues. Germline V gives CDR1 KGHSH, CDR2 LQKENI. CDR3 sequence: CASSPERETDTQYF. The DNA for the CDR3 is TGTGCCAGCTCACCTGAGCGGGAAACAGATACGCAGTATTTT.

This chain links TRBV19 with TRBJ1-1; 7 bases map to TRBD1. The CDR3 sequence is 17 residues long. With 5 bases clipped from V and 4 bases from J, the junction kept 16 bases outside the gene matches. The germline V gene encodes CDR1 LNHDA and CDR2 SQIVND (reference sequence). CDR3 region: CASSPSIHRGRSTEAFF. The CDR3 DNA sequence: TGTGCCAGTAGTCCTTCCATACACAGGGGAAGGAGCACTGAAGCTTTCTTT.

The chain uses TRBV7-9 and TRBJ2-7, with TRBD1 matching 10 bases. Germline V gives CDR1 SEHNR, CDR2 FQNEAQ (reference sequence). The J segment lost 2 bases and the V segment lost 3 bases, leaving 7 bases of the junction unmatched. The CDR3 runs 16 residues. In DNA form, the CDR3 reads TGTGCCAGCAGCTTTTCCCGGACAGGGGGAACCTACGAGCAGTACTTC. Translating it yields CASSFSRTGGTYEQYF.

The table lists this clone with a count of one. V is TRBV4-3 and J is TRBJ2-7; D remains ambiguous. The V and J ends lost 0 bases and 3 bases respectively, with 9 bases between them. From germline, CDR1 is LGHNA and CDR2 YSLEER. The CDR3 loop spans 14 amino acids. The DNA of the CDR3 is TGCGCCAGCAGCCAAGATTCTAACAGCTACGAGCAGTACTTC. Protein product: CASSQDSNSYEQYF.